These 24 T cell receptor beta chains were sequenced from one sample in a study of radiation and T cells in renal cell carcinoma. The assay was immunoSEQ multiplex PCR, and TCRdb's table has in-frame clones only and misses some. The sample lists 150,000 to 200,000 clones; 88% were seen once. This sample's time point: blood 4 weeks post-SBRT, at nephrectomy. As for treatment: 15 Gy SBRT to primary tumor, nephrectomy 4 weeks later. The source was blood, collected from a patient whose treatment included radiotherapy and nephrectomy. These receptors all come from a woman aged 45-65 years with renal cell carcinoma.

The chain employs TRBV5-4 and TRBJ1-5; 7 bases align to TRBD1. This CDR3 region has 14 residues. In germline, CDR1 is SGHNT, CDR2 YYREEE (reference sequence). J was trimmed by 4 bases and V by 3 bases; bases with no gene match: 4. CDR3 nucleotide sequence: TGTGCCAGCAGCTGGACAGGTAGAAATCAGCCCCAGCATTTT. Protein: CASSWTGRNQPQHF. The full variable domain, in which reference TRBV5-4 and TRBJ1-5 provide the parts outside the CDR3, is ETGVTQSPTHLIKTRGQQVTLRCSSQSGHNTVSWYQQALGQGPQFIFQYYREEENGRGNFPPRFSGLQFPNYSSELNVNALELDDSALYLCASSWTGRNQPQHFGDGTRLSIL.

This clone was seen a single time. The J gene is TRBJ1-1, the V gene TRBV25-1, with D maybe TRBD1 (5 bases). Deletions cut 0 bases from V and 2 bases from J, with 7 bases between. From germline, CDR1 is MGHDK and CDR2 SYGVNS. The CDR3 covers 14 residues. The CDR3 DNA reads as TGTGCCAGCAGTGAATACGGGGGAAACACTGAAGCTTTCTTT. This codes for CASSEYGGNTEAFF.

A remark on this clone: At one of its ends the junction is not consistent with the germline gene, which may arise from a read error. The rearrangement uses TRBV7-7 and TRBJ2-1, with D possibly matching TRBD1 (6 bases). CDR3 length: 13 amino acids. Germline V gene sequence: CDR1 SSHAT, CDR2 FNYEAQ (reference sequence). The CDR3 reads CASSRQEEGEQFF. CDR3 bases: TGTGCTAGCAGCCGACAGGAAGAGGGTGAGCAGTTCTTC.

CDR3 residues: CASSVDESSGYEQYF. CDR3 nucleotide sequence: TGTGCCAGCAGCGTAGATGAGTCTAGCGGATACGAGCAGTACTTC. The chain employs TRBV9 and TRBJ2-7, with TRBD2 identical over 7 bases. Germline values: CDR1 SGDLS, CDR2 YYNGEE. The CDR3 totals 15 residues. The J segment lost 4 bases and the V segment lost 0 bases, leaving 7 bases of the junction unmatched.

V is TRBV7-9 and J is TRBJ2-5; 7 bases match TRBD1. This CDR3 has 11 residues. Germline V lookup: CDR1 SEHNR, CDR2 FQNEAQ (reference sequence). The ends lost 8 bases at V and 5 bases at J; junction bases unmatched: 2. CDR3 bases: TGTGCCAGCTTGACAGGGGAGACCCAGTACTTC. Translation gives CASLTGETQYF.

In DNA, the CDR3 is TGTGCCAGTACCAGGAGCGGGACAGGGGCCTACGAGCAGTACTTC. It translates to CASTRSGTGAYEQYF. The chain recombines TRBV19 with TRBJ2-7; TRBD1 aligns across 10 bases. Unmatched junction bases numbered 8, after V lost 7 bases and J lost 2 bases. Per the germline V gene, CDR1 is LNHDA and CDR2 is SQIVND (reference sequence). The CDR3 consists of 15 residues. The whole variable domain, remainder taken from reference TRBV19 and TRBJ2-7, is DGGITQSPKYLFRKEGQNVTLSCEQNLNHDAMYWYRQDPGQGLRLIYYSQIVNDFQKGDIAEGYSVSREKKESFPLTVTSAQKNPTAFYLCASTRSGTGAYEQYFGPGTRLTVT.

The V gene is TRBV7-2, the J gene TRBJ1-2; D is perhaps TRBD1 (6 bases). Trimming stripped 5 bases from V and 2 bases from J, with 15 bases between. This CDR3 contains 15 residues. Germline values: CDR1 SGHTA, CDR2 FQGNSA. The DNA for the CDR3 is TGTGCCAGCAGCCCGCTAGGGGGGCTAAACTATGGCTACACCTTC. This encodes CASSPLGGLNYGYTF.

CDR3 bases: TGTGCCAGCAGTGAATCCTGGGACAGAATGCTGGCTAAACTGTTTTTT. Amino acid sequence: CASSESWDRMLAKLFF. The genes are TRBV2 and TRBJ1-4, with TRBD1 matching over 7 bases. CDR1 is SNHLY, CDR2 FYNNEI, per germline. The ends lost 2 bases at V and 11 bases at J; junction bases unmatched: 14. The length of the CDR3 is 16 residues.

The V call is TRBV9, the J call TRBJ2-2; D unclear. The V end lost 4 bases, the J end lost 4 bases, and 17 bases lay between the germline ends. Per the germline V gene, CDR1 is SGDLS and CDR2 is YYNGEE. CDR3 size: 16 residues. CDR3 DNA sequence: TGTGCCAGCAGCCTAGGTGGAGCGTTTGGCACCGGGGAGCTGTTTTTT. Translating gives CASSLGGAFGTGELFF.

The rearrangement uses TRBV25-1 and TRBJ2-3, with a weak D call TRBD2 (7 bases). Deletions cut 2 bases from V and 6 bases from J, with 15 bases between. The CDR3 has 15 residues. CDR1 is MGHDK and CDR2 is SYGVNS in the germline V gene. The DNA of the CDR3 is TGTGCCAGCAGTGAAGTGGTGGGGGGGCTTGATACGCAGTATTTT. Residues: CASSEVVGGLDTQYF.

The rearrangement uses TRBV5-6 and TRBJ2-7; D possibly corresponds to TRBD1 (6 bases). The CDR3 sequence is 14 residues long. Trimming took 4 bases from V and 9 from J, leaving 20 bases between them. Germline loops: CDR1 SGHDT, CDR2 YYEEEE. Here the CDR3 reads CASSGPGTRSWQYF. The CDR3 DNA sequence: TGTGCCAGCAGCGGGCCCGGGACAAGATCTTGGCAGTACTTC.

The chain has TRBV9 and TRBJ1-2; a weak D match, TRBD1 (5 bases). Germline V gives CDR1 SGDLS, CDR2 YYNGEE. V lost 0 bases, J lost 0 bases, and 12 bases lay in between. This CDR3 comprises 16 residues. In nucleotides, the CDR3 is TGTGCCAGCAGCGTAGTGGCAGGGCCTGCTAACTATGGCTACACCTTC. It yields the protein CASSVVAGPANYGYTF. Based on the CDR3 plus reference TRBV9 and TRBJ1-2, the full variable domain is DSGVTQTPKHLITATGQRVTLRCSPRSGDLSVYWYQQSLDQGLQFLIQYYNGEERAKGNILERFSAQQFPDLHSELNLSSLELGDSALYFCASSVVAGPANYGYTFGSGTRLTVV.

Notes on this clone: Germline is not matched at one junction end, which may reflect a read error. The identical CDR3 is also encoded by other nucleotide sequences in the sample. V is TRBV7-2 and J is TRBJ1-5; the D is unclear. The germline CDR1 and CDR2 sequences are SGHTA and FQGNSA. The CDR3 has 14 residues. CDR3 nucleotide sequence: TGTGCCAGCAGCCTAGCCGGCAGCAATCAGCCCCAGCATTTT. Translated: CASSLAGSNQPQHF.

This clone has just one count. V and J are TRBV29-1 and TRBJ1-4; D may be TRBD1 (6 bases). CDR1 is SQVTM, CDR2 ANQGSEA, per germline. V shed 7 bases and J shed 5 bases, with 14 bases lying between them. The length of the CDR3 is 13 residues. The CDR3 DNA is TGCAGCGGGCGGGACACCACAAATGAAAAACTGTTTTTT. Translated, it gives CSGRDTTNEKLFF.

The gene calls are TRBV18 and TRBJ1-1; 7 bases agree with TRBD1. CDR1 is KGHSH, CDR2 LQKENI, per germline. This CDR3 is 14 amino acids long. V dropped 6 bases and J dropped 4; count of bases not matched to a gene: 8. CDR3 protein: CASSPQGGGTEAFF. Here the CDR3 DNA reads TGTGCCAGCTCCCCTCAGGGGGGGGGCACTGAAGCTTTCTTT.

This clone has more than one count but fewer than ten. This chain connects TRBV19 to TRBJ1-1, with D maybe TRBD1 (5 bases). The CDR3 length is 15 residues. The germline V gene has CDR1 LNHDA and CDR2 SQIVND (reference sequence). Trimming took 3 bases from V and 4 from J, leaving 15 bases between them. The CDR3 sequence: CASSIGAGWGTEAFF. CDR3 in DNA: TGTGCCAGTAGTATTGGGGCCGGATGGGGCACTGAAGCTTTCTTT.

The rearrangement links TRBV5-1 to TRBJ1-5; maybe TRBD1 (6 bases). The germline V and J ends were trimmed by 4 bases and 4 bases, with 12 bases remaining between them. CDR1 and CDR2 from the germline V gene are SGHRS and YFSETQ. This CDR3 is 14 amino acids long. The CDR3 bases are TGCGCCAGCAGCCCGACAGGCCTAAATCAGCCCCAGCATTTT. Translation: CASSPTGLNQPQHF.

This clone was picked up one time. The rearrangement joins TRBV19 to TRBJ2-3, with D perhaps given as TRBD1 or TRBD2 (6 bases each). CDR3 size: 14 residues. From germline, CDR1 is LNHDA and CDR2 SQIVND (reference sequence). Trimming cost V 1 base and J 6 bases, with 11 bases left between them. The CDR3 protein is CASSIGGGPDTQYF. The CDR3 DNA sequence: TGTGCCAGTAGTATAGGTGGGGGGCCCGATACGCAGTATTTT.

CDR3 amino acids: CASSPWTASTDTQYF. In nucleotides, the CDR3 is TGTGCCAGCAGTCCATGGACAGCTAGCACAGATACGCAGTATTTT. The chain links TRBV6-1 to TRBJ2-3; D possibly corresponds to TRBD1 (6 bases). The CDR3 consists of 15 residues. CDR1 is MNHNS and CDR2 is SASEGT in the germline V gene. V dropped 5 bases and J dropped 0 bases, with 12 bases sitting between them.

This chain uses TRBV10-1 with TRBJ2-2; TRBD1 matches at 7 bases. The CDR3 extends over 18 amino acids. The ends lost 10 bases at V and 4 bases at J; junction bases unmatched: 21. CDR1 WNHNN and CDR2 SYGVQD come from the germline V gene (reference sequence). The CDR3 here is CATLQCRRQGLSTGELFF. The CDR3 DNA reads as TGCGCCACCCTTCAGTGTCGCAGACAGGGTCTTTCCACCGGGGAGCTGTTTTTT.

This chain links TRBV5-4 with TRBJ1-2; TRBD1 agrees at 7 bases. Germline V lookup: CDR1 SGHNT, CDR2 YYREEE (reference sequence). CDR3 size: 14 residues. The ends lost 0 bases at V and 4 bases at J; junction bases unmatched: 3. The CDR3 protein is CASSLDPGGYGYTF. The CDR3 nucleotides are TGTGCCAGCAGCTTGGATCCAGGGGGCTATGGCTACACCTTC. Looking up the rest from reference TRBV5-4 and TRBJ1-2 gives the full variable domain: ETGVTQSPTHLIKTRGQQVTLRCSSQSGHNTVSWYQQALGQGPQFIFQYYREEENGRGNFPPRFSGLQFPNYSSELNVNALELDDSALYLCASSLDPGGYGYTFGSGTRLTVV.

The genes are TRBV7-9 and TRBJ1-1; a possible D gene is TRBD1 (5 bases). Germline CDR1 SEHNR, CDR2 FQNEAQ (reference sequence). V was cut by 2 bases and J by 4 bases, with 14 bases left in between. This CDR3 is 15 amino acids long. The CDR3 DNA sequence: TGTGCCAGCAGCTTACCCTCGGGGGGGGGCACTGAAGCTTTCTTT. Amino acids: CASSLPSGGGTEAFF.

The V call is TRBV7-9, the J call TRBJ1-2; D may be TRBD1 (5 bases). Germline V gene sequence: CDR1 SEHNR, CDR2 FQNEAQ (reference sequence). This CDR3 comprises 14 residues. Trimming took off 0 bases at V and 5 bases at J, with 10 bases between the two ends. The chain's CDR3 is CASSLAPGSYGYTF. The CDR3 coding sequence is TGTGCCAGCAGCTTAGCTCCAGGGTCTTATGGCTACACCTTC.

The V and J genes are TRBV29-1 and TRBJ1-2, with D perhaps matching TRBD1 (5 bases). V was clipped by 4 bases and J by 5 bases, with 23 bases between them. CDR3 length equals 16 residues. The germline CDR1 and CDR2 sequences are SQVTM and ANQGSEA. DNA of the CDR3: TGCAGCGTTGCGGGCAGGGTGTCGATTTACGGATATGGCTACACCTTC. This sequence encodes CSVAGRVSIYGYGYTF.